The T cell receptor (beta chain) described here comes from a study of identical twins (dated by TCRdb to 2016 to 2018). Describing the broader study: To test whether fetal clonotypes persist, the study used deep sequencing on TCR alpha and beta repertoires from monozygotic twins, unrelated adults of various ages, and cord blood. To rule out contamination, replicate twin experiments were performed at different times with different library preparation protocols.

All donors were healthy Caucasians. The twin cohort consisted of three pairs of female monozygotic twins, all aged about 18 to 29 years. Using Miltenyi CD45RO+ enrichment and human naive T-cell isolation kits, memory (CD45RO+) and naive T cells were isolated from PBMC. Study-wide findings and limitations: Zero-insertion analyses could be partly confounded by invariant T cells such as MAIT and iNKT, though diverse VJ usage argued against such confounding for most clonotypes. Compared with coincidental sharing between unrelated individuals, an excess of low generation-probability sequences was observed among out-of-frame TCR alpha sequences shared between twins. Abundant cord blood beta clonotypes carried fewer insertions; young adult naive repertoires showed a weaker similar trend, while memory repertoires showed none. In monozygotic twins, out-of-frame TCR alpha sharing was systematically underestimated by recombination models, although the models agreed with sharing between unrelated individuals. Excess twin sharing in beta out-of-frame sequences was weaker because fewer shared sequences lowered the signal-to-noise ratio. Conclusions relied on cross-sectional statistical analysis, since the same donors could not be followed over many years.

Details on this clonotype: Its antigen target is currently unknown. No much larger clone is present one base from it, and per-base qualities are unavailable.

Library preparation was by 5' RACE. Sequencing relied on an Illumina HiSeq 2000. A universal primer binding site was added through template switching, and the final cDNA carried a unique molecular identifier so that TCR cDNA molecules could be counted accurately. Specific primers in the conserved constant-segment region were used to synthesize first-strand cDNA for TCR alpha and beta chains. Each cDNA library was double barcoded, with a SMART-Mk sample barcode plus Illumina barcodes, to control for contamination. TruSeq adapter sequences along with Illumina sample barcodes were introduced in two successive PCR steps. The TCR alpha and beta cDNA libraries were sequenced on the Illumina HiSeq platform using custom primers. Under the source paper's analysis protocol: MiGEC was used to process raw reads and extract unique molecular identifiers, and MiXCR was used to find CDR3 positions. For each individual, recombination models were inferred using an EM algorithm with the repgenHMM and IGoR tools. The tcR package in R was used for shared clonotype analysis, with sharing normalized by the product of cloneset sizes. To study raw recombination free of thymic and clonal selection effects, out-of-frame nonproductive sequences were analyzed. TCRdb trimmed the raw reads at Q25, called clones with MiXCR and kept productive beta chains. Identical CDR3 proteins give one entry, which carries the most common genes and DNA. V and J calls and clone size were set by TCRdb, not the authors. Present in this sample are approximately 280,000 distinct CDR3 sequences, more than 6.5% of which were seen just once. The ten largest clonotypes hold over 2% of the sample.

V lost 2 bases and J lost 0 bases; the stretch between them is 20 bases long. The CDR3 holds 18 amino acids from the cysteine to the phenylalanine. The sequence is cut down to CDR3 DNA, 54 bases in frame from base 1. Per the germline V gene, MNHNS is the CDR1 and SASEGT is the CDR2. The data also belong to a second study, concerning yellow fever vaccine responses in identical twins. From the second report: The authors reported that the T cell response to vaccination in identical twins appeared partly convergent and partly personalized. In identical twins, the study followed T cell clones that responded to the vaccine with precision.

This receptor was identified in a woman between 18 and 29 years old in good health. Recombination linked TRBV6-1 to TRBJ2-7, with TRBD1 as a weak D call on 6 bases. The sequenced sample consisted of memory (CD45RO+) T cells sorted from blood. What the cell subset or site label conveys for this sample: CD45RO+ enriched T cells. Read as DNA, the sequence is TGTGCCAGCAGTGAATTCGCAAGGACAGACCGAAGCTCCTACGAGCAGTACTTC. It encodes CASSEFARTDRSSYEQYF.